The TCR beta chain described here comes from a study of blood T cell repertoires in COVID-19. About the study: Sources were T cells, B-cell-depleted T cells, or PBMCs; the material itself was cDNA or gDNA.

Enrollees, roughly 18 to 89 years old, lived in 24 US areas. Each participant's cohort was designated according to participant-reported clinical history. Sequenced by immunoSEQ multiplex PCR; TCRdb stores in-frame clones only, minus some. The profile shows 300,000 or so clones, 70% to 90% of them singletons. Deletions cut 1 base from V and 4 bases from J, with 10 bases between. In germline, CDR1 is SNHLY, CDR2 FYNNEI. The CDR3 sequence is 15 residues long. This receptor was taken from a middle-aged woman with acute COVID-19. The chain recombines TRBV2 with TRBJ2-2; tentatively, D is TRBD2 (5 bases). Sequenced material: PBMCs or T cells enriched from blood (not recorded which). The CDR3 DNA follows: TGTGCCAGCAGTGAAGTCGGACTCATCACCGGGGAGCTGTTTTTT. This codes for CASSEVGLITGELFF. Full variable domain (remainder filled in from reference TRBV2 and TRBJ2-2): EPEVTQTPSHQVTQMGQEVILRCVPISNHLYFYWYRQILGQKVEFLVSFYNNEISEKSEIFDDQFSVERPDGSNFTLKIRSTKLEDSAMYFCASSEVGLITGELFFGEGSRLTVL.